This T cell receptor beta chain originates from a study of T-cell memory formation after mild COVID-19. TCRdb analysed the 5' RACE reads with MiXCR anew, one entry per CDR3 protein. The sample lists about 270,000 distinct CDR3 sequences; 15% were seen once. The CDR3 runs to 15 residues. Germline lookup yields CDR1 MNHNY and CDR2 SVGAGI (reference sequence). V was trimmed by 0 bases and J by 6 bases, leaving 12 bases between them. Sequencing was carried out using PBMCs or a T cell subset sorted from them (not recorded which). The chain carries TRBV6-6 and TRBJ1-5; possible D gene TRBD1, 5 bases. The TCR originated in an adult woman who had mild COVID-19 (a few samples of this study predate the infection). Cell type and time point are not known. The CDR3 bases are TGTGCCAGCAGTTACTCGAGTGGGGGTTCTCAGCCCCAGCATTTT. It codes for CASSYSSGGSQPQHF.